This TCR beta chain was recorded in a study of T cell responses to AZD1222 COVID-19 vaccine. Study-wide results and limits: White British ancestry dominated among donors, who included more females, and clonal diversity was possibly underestimated.

This CDR3 comprises 17 residues. In germline, CDR1 is SGHVS, CDR2 FNYEAQ. V gave up 0 bases and J gave up 2 bases, with 16 bases separating them. Details on this clone: Its matching antigen is unknown.

The protocol was immunoSEQ multiplex PCR, while the TCRdb copy is restricted to in-frame clones and leaves out a portion. The sample records around 110,000 clones, about 90% being singletons. The chain carries TRBV7-6 and TRBJ2-5, with TRBD1 as a possible D gene (5 bases). This specimen consisted of peripheral blood, obtained on day 0 of AZD1222 vaccination. The sequence came from an adult in good health. This chain's CDR3 is CASSLAPPMSGQETQYF. The CDR3 DNA reads as TGTGCCAGCAGCTTAGCGCCCCCAATGTCAGGGCAAGAGACCCAGTACTTC.